The 10 T cell receptor beta chains in this list originate from one sample, sequenced in a study of CD8 T cells in Susac syndrome. Reverse transcription of about 0.5 to 1 ug RNA used random hexamers. TCRdb reprocessed the immunoSEQ multiplex PCR reads via MiXCR and lists one record per CDR3 protein. The sample has approximately 300,000 distinct CDR3 sequences; approximately 85% are singletons. The sequencing input was CD8+ T cells from PBMCs. The receptors shown here come from a human donor with multiple sclerosis.

The chain recombines TRBV5-1 with TRBJ1-1; D is undetermined. Per the germline V gene, CDR1 is SGHRS and CDR2 is YFSETQ. The V and J ends lost 3 bases and 2 bases respectively, with 11 bases between them. The CDR3 runs to 14 residues. This chain's CDR3 is CASSSGVRNTEAFF. CDR3 sequence (DNA): TGCGCCAGCAGCTCCGGGGTTCGAAACACTGAAGCTTTCTTT.

J is TRBJ2-1 and V is TRBV4-3; no definite D call. This CDR3 spans 14 amino acids. V was clipped by 0 bases and J by 7 bases, with 10 bases between them. Germline CDR1 reads LGHNA; CDR2 reads YSLEER. The CDR3 region is CASSQEKLSNEQFF. CDR3 bases: TGCGCCAGCAGCCAAGAGAAGTTGTCAAATGAGCAGTTCTTC.

This chain joins TRBV9 and TRBJ1-1; TRBD1 is a possible D gene (6 bases). Trimming cost V 0 bases and J 8 bases, with 11 bases left between them. Germline CDR1 is SGDLS and CDR2 is YYNGEE. The CDR3 spans 13 residues. The CDR3 protein is CASSVVSGAEAFF. The CDR3 nucleotides are TGTGCCAGCAGCGTAGTTTCAGGGGCCGAAGCTTTCTTT.

The chain recombines TRBV25-1 with TRBJ2-3; D is unclear. Trimming left V 6 bases short and J 1 base short, with 8 bases between. Germline CDR1 and CDR2: MGHDK and SYGVNS. This CDR3 spans 13 amino acids. CDR3 DNA: TGTGCCAGCAGGGACCCGGGCACAGATACGCAGTATTTT. Encoded protein: CASRDPGTDTQYF.

The chain recombines TRBV19 with TRBJ2-7, with no clear D. This CDR3 is 13 amino acids long. CDR1 and CDR2 from the germline V gene are LNHDA and SQIVND (reference sequence). Trimming stripped 2 bases from V and 3 bases from J, with 8 bases between. CDR3 DNA: TGTGCCAGTAGTATAACGAGCATCTACGAGCAGTACTTC. Translation gives CASSITSIYEQYF.

This chain connects TRBV28 to TRBJ2-7; 11 bases match TRBD2. Germline CDR1 MDHEN, CDR2 SYDVKM. The CDR3 contains 20 residues. V shed 3 bases and J 5 bases; nucleotides not matched to a gene: 21. The CDR3 bases are TGTGCCAGCAGTTTCCCCTCCCCGGGACTAGCGGAAAATCCAAGGAACGAGCAGTACTTC. The encoded protein is CASSFPSPGLAENPRNEQYF.

This clonotype was observed a handful of times. The gene calls are TRBV27 and TRBJ2-1, with a weak D call TRBD2 (6 bases). Germline loops: CDR1 MNHEY, CDR2 SMNVEV (reference sequence). V lost 5 bases to trimming and J lost 2 bases, with 13 bases between them. The CDR3 covers 15 residues. This CDR3 reads CASSPGTGPYNEQFF. In DNA, the CDR3 is TGTGCCAGCAGTCCCGGGACTGGCCCCTACAATGAGCAGTTCTTC.

The V call is TRBV20-1, the J call TRBJ1-1; D unclear. CDR3 length: 16 amino acids. Trimming pared 1 base from V and 3 bases from J, leaving 18 bases between. Germline CDR1 and CDR2: DFQATT and SNEGSKA (reference sequence). The CDR3 region is CSARAYYTSQDTEAFF. CDR3 DNA: TGCAGTGCTAGAGCCTATTACACGAGCCAGGACACTGAAGCTTTCTTT.

The V call is TRBV28, the J call TRBJ1-4; D gene uncertain. V was shortened by 2 bases and J by 0 bases, with 13 bases between the two germline ends. Looked up from germline, CDR1 is MDHEN and CDR2 is SYDVKM. The CDR3 consists of 17 residues. The CDR3 nucleotides read TGTGCCAGCAGTTTAACCCGGCAGACTTCAACTAATGAAAAACTGTTTTTT. It translates to CASSLTRQTSTNEKLFF.

The gene calls are TRBV28 and TRBJ2-1; D is undetermined. CDR3 length equals 17 residues. With 0 bases removed from V and 1 base from J, the gap between germline ends came to 13 bases. The germline V gene has CDR1 MDHEN and CDR2 SYDVKM. The CDR3 DNA follows: TGTGCCAGCAGTTTATGGTCCCCCCCCCATTCCTACAATGAGCAGTTCTTC. This gives the protein CASSLWSPPHSYNEQFF.